This passage covers 9 T cell receptor beta chains from one sample sequenced in a study of shared clonotypes between healthy human individuals. Terminally differentiated effector memory CD45RA+ cells were left out of the naive CD8 fraction, which was CD45RO-negative and positively selected for CCR7. Method: immunoSEQ multiplex PCR; TCRdb's copy keeps in-frame clones and lacks some. The sample has some 2.1 million clones, roughly 93% seen once. The sequenced material came from naive CD8+ T cells from PBMCs. All receptors derive from a man aged 18 to 30 in good health. Some clones in this sample may be carry-over from other donors' samples.

This sequence joins TRBV29-1 and TRBJ1-2; the D is unclear. The CDR3 has 13 residues. Germline loops: CDR1 SQVTM, CDR2 ANQGSEA. V lost 4 bases to trimming and J lost 4 bases, with 13 bases between them. DNA for the CDR3: TGCAGCGTTGGTTCAGCCTCCTCCTATGGCTACACCTTC. Protein: CSVGSASSYGYTF.

The CDR3, as DNA: TGTGCCAGCAGTTGGGCCAATCCGGGCTATGGCTACACCTTC. It specifies CASSWANPGYGYTF. This sequence joins TRBV28 and TRBJ1-2; D is uncertain. Deletions cut 4 bases from V and 4 bases from J, with 13 bases between. Germline CDR1 and CDR2: MDHEN and SYDVKM. CDR3 size: 14 residues.

The chain has TRBV28 and TRBJ2-1, with D perhaps assigned TRBD1 or TRBD2 (5 bases each). V was shortened by 6 bases and J by 7 bases, with 22 bases between the two germline ends. This CDR3 contains 16 residues. Germline CDR1 reads MDHEN; CDR2 reads SYDVKM. The CDR3 nucleotides read TGTGCCAGCAGGGGGGTAGGGCCCATTCTTTTGAATGAGCAGTTCTTC. Translation gives CASRGVGPILLNEQFF.

The V call is TRBV7-9, the J call TRBJ2-7, with 7 bases matching TRBD1. The CDR3 covers 16 residues. V shed 5 bases and J 3 bases; nucleotides not matched to a gene: 13. Germline CDR1 and CDR2: SEHNR and FQNEAQ (reference sequence). The DNA of the CDR3 is TGTGCCAGCAGCCCAAAGACAGGGAAAGGGGTCTACGAGCAGTACTTC. This codes for CASSPKTGKGVYEQYF.

Notes on this clone: The sample contains more than one DNA sequence encoding this CDR3. J is TRBJ2-5 and V is TRBV18, with TRBD1 identical over 10 bases. This CDR3 has 14 residues. CDR1 KGHSH and CDR2 LQKENI come from the germline V gene. V lost 4 bases to trimming and J lost 2 bases; unmatched junction nucleotides: 1. The CDR3, as DNA: TGTGCCAGCTCACGGGACAGGGGACAAGAGACCCAGTACTTC. Its translation: CASSRDRGQETQYF.

This chain links TRBV7-6 with TRBJ2-3, with D unresolved. The CDR3 totals 12 residues. Germline V gene data show CDR1 as SGHVS and CDR2 as FNYEAQ. The ends were cut back, 2 bases at V and 8 bases at J, with 8 bases in the middle. CDR3 coding DNA: TGTGCCAGCAGCTTAACGCGAGGTACGCAGTATTTT. As protein: CASSLTRGTQYF.

CDR3 nucleotide sequence: TGTGCCAGCAGCTTAACAGGGAGCACCGGGGAGCTGTTTTTT. It yields the protein CASSLTGSTGELFF. The V call is TRBV7-6, the J call TRBJ2-2; a possible D gene is TRBD1 (6 bases). V lost 2 bases and J 4 bases, leaving 8 bases between the germline ends. The CDR3 loop spans 14 amino acids. Germline values: CDR1 SGHVS, CDR2 FNYEAQ. The full variable domain, completed using reference TRBV7-6 and TRBJ2-2, is GAGVSQSPRYKVTKRGQDVALRCDPISGHVSLYWYRQALGQGPEFLTYFNYEAQQDKSGLPNDRFSAERPEGSISTLTIQRTEQRDSAMYRCASSLTGSTGELFFGEGSRLTVL.

The rearrangement links TRBV9 to TRBJ1-5, with D possibly TRBD1 on 6 matching bases. CDR1 and CDR2 from the germline V gene are SGDLS and YYNGEE. The CDR3 runs to 14 residues. Between the trimmed V and J ends, which lost 4 bases and 5 bases, there was a span of 13 bases. The CDR3 here is CASSRAQGHQPQHF. CDR3 DNA: TGTGCCAGCAGCCGGGCCCAGGGGCATCAGCCCCAGCATTTT.

V and J are TRBV19 and TRBJ1-1; no reliable D call. The CDR3 runs to 16 residues. V dropped 10 bases and J dropped 0 bases, with 21 bases sitting between them. Germline loops: CDR1 LNHDA, CDR2 SQIVND (reference sequence). The CDR3 nucleotides read TGTGCCACCACCGGGGAAGGACTCTTAATGAACACTGAAGCTTTCTTT. This encodes CATTGEGLLMNTEAFF. Using reference TRBV19 and TRBJ1-1 for the parts outside the CDR3, the full variable domain is DGGITQSPKYLFRKEGQNVTLSCEQNLNHDAMYWYRQDPGQGLRLIYYSQIVNDFQKGDIAEGYSVSREKKESFPLTVTSAQKNPTAFYLCATTGEGLLMNTEAFFGQGTRLTVV.